The T cell receptor (beta chain) described here comes from a study of control samples from healthy donors and cancer patients. The CDR3 loop spans 15 amino acids. V was pared by 4 bases and J by 6 bases, with 15 bases between. The germline V gene encodes CDR1 MDHEN and CDR2 SYDVKM. Clones were sequenced by immunoSEQ multiplex PCR, and TCRdb holds only the in-frame ones, with some missing. The sample consists of just over 150,000 clones, nearly 95% of them appearing once. V is TRBV28 and J is TRBJ2-2; tentative D call: TRBD2 (6 bases). The receptor comes from a man between 50 and 59 years old in good health. The sequencing input was blood. CDR3 sequence (DNA): TGTGCCAGCAGTTGGGACTTTTCGACACCCGGGGAGCTGTTTTTT. Translated, it gives CASSWDFSTPGELFF.